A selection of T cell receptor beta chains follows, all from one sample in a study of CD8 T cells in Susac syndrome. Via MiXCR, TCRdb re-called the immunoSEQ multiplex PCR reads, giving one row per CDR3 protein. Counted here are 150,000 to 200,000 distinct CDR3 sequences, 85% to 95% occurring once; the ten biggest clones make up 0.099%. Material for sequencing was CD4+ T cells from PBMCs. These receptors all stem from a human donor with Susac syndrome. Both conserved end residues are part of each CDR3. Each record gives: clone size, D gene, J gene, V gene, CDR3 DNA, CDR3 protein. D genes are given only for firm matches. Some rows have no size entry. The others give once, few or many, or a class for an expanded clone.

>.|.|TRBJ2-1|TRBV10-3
TGTGCCATCAGTGAGCGGCGGGCCACCTACAATGAGCAGTTCTTC
CAISERRATYNEQFF
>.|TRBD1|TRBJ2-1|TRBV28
TGTGCCAGCAGGGTACCGGAAGGACAGGGCTACAATGAGCAGTTCTTC
CASRVPEGQGYNEQFF
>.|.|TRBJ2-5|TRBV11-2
TGTGCCAGCAGCCCTTGGTACCAAGAGACCCAGTACTTC
CASSPWYQETQYF
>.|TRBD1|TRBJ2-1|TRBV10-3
TGTGCCACCGCGGTGGACAGGGGGTCCGATGGTGAGCAGTTCTTC
CATAVDRGSDGEQFF
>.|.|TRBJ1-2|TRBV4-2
TGTGCCAGCAGCCAAGAGCCTATCGGGACGGAATATGGCTACACCTTC
CASSQEPIGTEYGYTF
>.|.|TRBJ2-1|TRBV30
TGTGCCTGGAGCACCGGGCCTGAGCATGAGCAGTTCTTC
CAWSTGPEHEQFF
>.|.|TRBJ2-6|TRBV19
TGTGCCAGTAGTATGGGACGCCGTTCTGGGGCCAACGTCCTGACTTTC
CASSMGRRSGANVLTF
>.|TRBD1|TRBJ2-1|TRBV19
TGTGCCAGTACGCCGACAGGGGGCAGATATGAGCAGTTCTTC
CASTPTGGRYEQFF
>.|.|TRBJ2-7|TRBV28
TGTGCCAGCAACCGCTTTGGCTACGAGCAGTACTTC
CASNRFGYEQYF
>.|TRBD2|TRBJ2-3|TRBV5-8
TGTGCCAGCAGCGCCGGGACTAGCGGGGGCACAGATACGCAGTATTTT
CASSAGTSGGTDTQYF
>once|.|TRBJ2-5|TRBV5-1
TGCGCCAGCAGCTTGGCCGGAGACCCCCAAGAGACCCAGTACTTC
CASSLAGDPQETQYF
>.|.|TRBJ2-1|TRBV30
TGTGCCTGGAGCTCCGGGACAAACTCCTACAATGAGCAGTTCTTC
CAWSSGTNSYNEQFF
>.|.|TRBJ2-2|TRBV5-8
TGTGCCAGTCCCATCGACCGGGACAATCAGAACACCGGGGAGCTGTTTTTT
CASPIDRDNQNTGELFF
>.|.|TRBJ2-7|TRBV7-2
TGTGCCAGCAGCTATTCAAATAACCACGAGCAGTACTTC
CASSYSNNHEQYF
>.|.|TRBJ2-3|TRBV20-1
TGCAGTTCCAGTGGGGGCACGCGCACAGATACGCAGTATTTT
CSSSGGTRTDTQYF
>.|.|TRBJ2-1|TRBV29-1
TGCAGCGTTGAGACTTTCTCCTACAATGAGCAGTTCTTC
CSVETFSYNEQFF
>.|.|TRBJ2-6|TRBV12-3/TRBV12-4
TGTGCCAGCAGGGACAACCGGGCTGGCGGGGCCAACGTCCTGACTTTC
CASRDNRAGGANVLTF
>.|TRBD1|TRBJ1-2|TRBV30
TGTGCCTGGAGTCGGACAGGGGTATATGGCTACACCTTC
CAWSRTGVYGYTF
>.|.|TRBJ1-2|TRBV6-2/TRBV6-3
TGTGCCAGCAGCCCCGTCCGAAACTATGGCTACACCTTC
CASSPVRNYGYTF
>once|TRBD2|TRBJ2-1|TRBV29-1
TGCAGCGCGCGGACTAGCGGGGAGTTTGAGCAGTTCTTC
CSARTSGEFEQFF
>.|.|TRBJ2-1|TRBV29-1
TGCAGCGTTGCTAGTAACAGGGAACCCTACAATGAGCAGTTCTTC
CSVASNREPYNEQFF
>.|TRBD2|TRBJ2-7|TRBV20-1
TGCAGTGCGGGGAGGACTAGCGGGAGAAACGGGCAGTACTTC
CSAGRTSGRNGQYF
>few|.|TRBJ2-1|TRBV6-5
TGTGCCAGCAGCCACCTAGGGGAGTCCTACAATGAGCAGTTCTTC
CASSHLGESYNEQFF
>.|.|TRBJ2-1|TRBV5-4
TGTGCCAGCAGCCCACAAGGCTTCTCCTACAATGAGCAGTTCTTC
CASSPQGFSYNEQFF
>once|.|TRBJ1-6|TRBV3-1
TGTGCCAGCAGCCAGGAGACATCTTGGCCGAATTCACCCCTCCACTTT
CASSQETSWPNSPLHF
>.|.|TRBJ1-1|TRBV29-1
TGCAGCGTTGGCGGGCTCATGAACACTGAAGCTTTCTTT
CSVGGLMNTEAFF
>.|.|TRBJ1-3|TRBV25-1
TGTGCCAGCAGCGAAACGAAAGCGAGGGGAATGAACACCATATATTTT
CASSETKARGMNTIYF
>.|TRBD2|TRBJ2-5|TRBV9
TGTGCCAGCAGCCCCCGACTAGCAACGCGAGAGACCCAGTACTTC
CASSPRLATRETQYF
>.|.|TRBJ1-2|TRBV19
TGTGCCAGTAGTACGGACAGCCTGAATGGCTACACCTTC
CASSTDSLNGYTF
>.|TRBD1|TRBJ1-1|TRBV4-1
TGCGCCAGCAACTTTGGACAGGTGAACACTGAAGCTTTCTTT
CASNFGQVNTEAFF
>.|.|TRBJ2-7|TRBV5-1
TGCGCCAGCAGCTTTGCCAGAGAATACGAGCAGTACTTC
CASSFAREYEQYF
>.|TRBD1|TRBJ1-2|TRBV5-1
TGCGCCAGCAGCCCTGTGACAGGGGATAGCTATGGCTACACCTTC
CASSPVTGDSYGYTF
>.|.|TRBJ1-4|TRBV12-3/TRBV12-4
TGTGCCAGCAGTTTAGACAGAGATGAAAAACTGTTTTTT
CASSLDRDEKLFF
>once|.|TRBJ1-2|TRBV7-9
TGTGCCAGCAGCTTAGAGGAGGCAACTGGCTACACCTTC
CASSLEEATGYTF
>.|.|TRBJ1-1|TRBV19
TGTGCCAGTAGCCGACAGGCTATGAACACTGAAGCTTTCTTT
CASSRQAMNTEAFF
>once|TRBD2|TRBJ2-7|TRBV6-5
TGTGCCAGCAGTTACTCCCGGGCGGGGGGTCACGAGCAGTACTTC
CASSYSRAGGHEQYF
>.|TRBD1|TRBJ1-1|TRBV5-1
TGCGCCAGCAGTTCGGGACAGGGTTCTTTTCTCGGTACTGAAGCTTTCTTT
CASSSGQGSFLGTEAFF
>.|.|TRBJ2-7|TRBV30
TGTGCCTGGAGCGGGGCAGGGAACGGCGAGCAGTACTTC
CAWSGAGNGEQYF
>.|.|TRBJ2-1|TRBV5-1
TGCGCCAGCAGCCTCACGCAGGGGGGGTACAATGAGCAGTTCTTC
CASSLTQGGYNEQFF
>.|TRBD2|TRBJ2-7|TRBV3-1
TGTGCCAGCAGCCGGCGGGAGGCATCGGGGGAGCAGTACTTC
CASSRREASGEQYF
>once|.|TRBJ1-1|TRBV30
TGTGCCTGTTACGACATGAACACTGAAGCTTTCTTT
CACYDMNTEAFF
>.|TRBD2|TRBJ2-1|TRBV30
TGTGCCTGGAGCGAGGGACTAGCGGGAGTATCTCCGTTCTTC
CAWSEGLAGVSPFF
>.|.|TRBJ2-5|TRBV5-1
TGCGCCAGCAGCTTGGGAGTAGACGAATGGGAGACCCAGTACTTC
CASSLGVDEWETQYF
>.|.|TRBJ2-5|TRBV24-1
TGTGCCACCAGTGATTTGTCCGGGGGGCACGGTGAGACCCAGTACTTC
CATSDLSGGHGETQYF
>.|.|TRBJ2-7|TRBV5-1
TGCGCCAGCAGTATGGATAACGAGCAGTACTTC
CASSMDNEQYF
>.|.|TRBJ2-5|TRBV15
TGTGCCACCAGCAGAGATATTCTACCACAAGAGACCCAGTACTTC
CATSRDILPQETQYF
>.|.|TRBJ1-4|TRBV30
TGTGCCTGGGGCGCGGGGTTCTCAAAACTGTTTTTT
CAWGAGFSKLFF
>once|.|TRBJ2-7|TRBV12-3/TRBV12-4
TGTGCCAGCAGACAAACAGGGTACCCCTACGAGCAGTACTTC
CASRQTGYPYEQYF
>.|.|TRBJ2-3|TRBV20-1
TGCAGTGGTCTTGACCGCACAGATACGCAGTATTTT
CSGLDRTDTQYF
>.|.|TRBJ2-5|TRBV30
TGTGCCTGGAGTGTAGGAGTTTCAGGGCAAGAGACCCAGTACTTC
CAWSVGVSGQETQYF
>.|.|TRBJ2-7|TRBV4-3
TGCGCCAGCAGCCGGCAGGACAGAGCCTACGAGCAGTACTTC
CASSRQDRAYEQYF
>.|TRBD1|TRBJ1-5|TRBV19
TGTGCCAGTAGTGACAGGGGGCGGGAGCAGCCCCAGCATTTT
CASSDRGREQPQHF
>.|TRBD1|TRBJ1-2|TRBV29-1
TGCAGCGCCACCTTGGAGAGGGGGCCCGGCTACACCTTC
CSATLERGPGYTF
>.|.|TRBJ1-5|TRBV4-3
TGCGCCAGCAGCCAAGGGTGGGATCAGCCCCAGCATTTT
CASSQGWDQPQHF
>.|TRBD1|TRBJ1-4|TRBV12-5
TGTGCTAGTGTCCAATCCGGGACAGGGGAAAAACTGTTTTTT
CASVQSGTGEKLFF
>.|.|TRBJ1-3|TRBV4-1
TGCGCCAGCAGCCAAGAACCCGGAAACACCATATATTTT
CASSQEPGNTIYF
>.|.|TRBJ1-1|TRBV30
TGTGCCTGGAGCCTACAGGGTGACACTGAAGCTTTCTTT
CAWSLQGDTEAFF
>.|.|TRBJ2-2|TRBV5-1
TGCGCCACACATGGGGAGTACACCGGGGAGCTGTTTTTT
CATHGEYTGELFF
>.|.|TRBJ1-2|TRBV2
TGTGCCAGCAGTGACCTCACGTTAGCTAACTATGGCTACACCTTC
CASSDLTLANYGYTF
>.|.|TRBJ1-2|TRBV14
TGTGCCAGCAGTGAAGGACTAACTGGCTACACCTTC
CASSEGLTGYTF